The 13 T cell receptor beta chains below come from one sample, sequenced in a study of blood T cell repertoires in COVID-19. Method: immunoSEQ multiplex PCR; TCRdb's copy keeps in-frame clones and lacks some. The sample records around 150,000 clones, about 86% being singletons. Sequenced: peripheral blood. These TCRs come from a woman aged 70-85 years with COVID-19, enrolled during active disease.

This clone was seen only once. The chain is built from TRBV7-3 and TRBJ1-6, with D hard to call. CDR3 size: 14 residues. V was clipped by 0 bases and J by 10 bases, with 10 bases between them. Germline V CDR1 and CDR2: SGHTA, FQGTGA. CDR3 amino acids: CASSLTLSGSPLHF. CDR3 nucleotides: TGTGCCAGCAGCTTAACGTTATCGGGGTCACCCCTCCACTTT. Based on the CDR3 plus reference TRBV7-3 and TRBJ1-6, the full variable domain is GAGVSQTPSNKVTEKGKYVELRCDPISGHTALYWYRQSLGQGPEFLIYFQGTGAADDSGLPNDRFFAVRPEGSVSTLKIQRTERGDSAVYLCASSLTLSGSPLHFGNGTRLTVT.

This clone has only one observation. The chain has TRBV14 and TRBJ1-4, with 7 bases that match TRBD1. Per the germline V gene, CDR1 is SGHDN and CDR2 is FVKESK. After removal of 5 bases from V and 5 bases from J, the junction contained 2 bases not matched to a gene. This CDR3 is 13 amino acids long. CDR3 DNA sequence: TGTGCCAGCAGCGACAGGGTCAATGAAAAACTGTTTTTT. It is translated as CASSDRVNEKLFF.

The CDR3 coding sequence is TGTGCCAGCAGCCTGAGAGGTGGCAATCAGCCCCAGCATTTT. Translated: CASSLRGGNQPQHF. This sequence joins TRBV3-1 (or the pseudogene TRBV3-2) and TRBJ1-5, with D hard to call. V was trimmed by 4 bases and J by 2 bases, leaving 9 bases between them. Germline assignment: CDR1 LGHDT and CDR2 YNNKEL (reference sequence). CDR3 length: 14 residues.

The rearrangement links TRBV3-1 (or the pseudogene TRBV3-2) to TRBJ1-3, with D unresolved. Germline V gene lookup returns CDR1 LGHDT and CDR2 YNNKEL (reference sequence). Trimming took off 4 bases at V and 0 bases at J, with 10 bases between the two ends. CDR3 size: 15 residues. CDR3 protein: CASSPRTSSGNTIYF. The CDR3 DNA reads TGTGCCAGCAGCCCGCGTACGAGCTCTGGAAACACCATATATTTT.

The V gene is TRBV27, the J gene TRBJ1-1; 8 nucleotides align to TRBD1. Losses at the gene ends were 4 bases for V and 9 bases for J; bases not matched to a gene: 7. The germline V gene has CDR1 MNHEY and CDR2 SMNVEV (reference sequence). This CDR3 has 13 amino acids. The CDR3 bases are TGTGCCAGCAGTTCCACTCGACAGGGGAAAGCTTTCTTT. Its protein is CASSSTRQGKAFF.

This clone was counted only a few times. In the same sample, other DNA sequences code for this CDR3. The rearrangement joins TRBV5-1 to TRBJ2-5; D is undetermined. This CDR3 has 14 residues. Trimming pared 0 bases from V and 2 bases from J, leaving 8 bases between. Germline CDR1 SGHRS, CDR2 YFSETQ. The CDR3 reads CASSLVSTQETQYF. The CDR3 nucleotides are TGCGCCAGCAGCTTGGTTAGCACTCAAGAGACCCAGTACTTC.

The V call is TRBV6-5, the J call TRBJ1-4; TRBD1 might be the D (6 bases). The CDR3 is 14 residues long. Trimming left V 4 bases short and J 3 bases short, with 9 bases between. Per germline, CDR1 MNHEY and CDR2 SVGAGI. The CDR3 loop is CASSLRQANEKLFF. The CDR3 DNA reads as TGTGCCAGCAGTTTGCGACAGGCTAATGAAAAACTGTTTTTT.

The gene calls are TRBV5-1 and TRBJ2-7; 10 bases agree with TRBD1. Germline CDR1 is SGHRS and CDR2 is YFSETQ. The V and J ends lost 6 bases and 5 bases, in that order; junction bases with no gene match: 5. This CDR3 is 13 amino acids long. CDR3 coding DNA: TGCGCCAGCATGGGACAGGGGCTAGACGAGCAGTACTTC. Its translation is CASMGQGLDEQYF.

The gene calls are TRBV4-2 and TRBJ2-2, with TRBD2 matching 12 bases. Trimming removed 4 bases from V and 4 bases from J; junction bases left unmatched: 7. Germline CDR1 and CDR2: LGHNA and YNFKEQ. This CDR3 comprises 17 residues. The CDR3 nucleotides are TGTGCCAGCAGCCGAGAGACTAGCGGGGGTCGCACCGGGGAGCTGTTTTTT. Protein product: CASSRETSGGRTGELFF.

The chain carries TRBV15 and TRBJ2-3; 10 bases are shared with TRBD2. The CDR3 is 17 residues long. J lost 1 base, V lost 4 bases, and 8 bases had no gene match. Germline CDR1 reads LNHNV; CDR2 reads YYDKDF (reference sequence). CDR3 DNA sequence: TGTGCCACCAGCACTAGCGGGGGCTGGGCCCGCACAGATACGCAGTATTTT. This gives the protein CATSTSGGWARTDTQYF.

The J gene is TRBJ1-2, the V gene TRBV19; no definite D call. The V and J ends lost 0 bases and 4 bases respectively, with 9 bases between them. There are 14 residues in the CDR3. Germline V gene lookup returns CDR1 LNHDA and CDR2 SQIVND (reference sequence). This CDR3 reads CASSIDTDFYGYTF. The CDR3 nucleotides read TGTGCCAGTAGTATAGACACTGATTTCTATGGCTACACCTTC.

The rearrangement joins TRBV5-6 to TRBJ2-7; D possibly corresponds to TRBD2 (6 bases). The CDR3 is made up of 15 amino acids. Per the germline V gene, CDR1 is SGHDT and CDR2 is YYEEEE. V was trimmed by 5 bases and J by 2 bases, leaving 17 bases between them. Here the CDR3 reads CASRAGTPHPYEQYF. In nucleotides, the CDR3 is TGTGCCAGCAGGGCGGGGACCCCGCATCCCTACGAGCAGTACTTC.

The CDR3 here is CASSLGAGGGNEQFF. CDR3 DNA: TGCGCCAGCAGCTTGGGAGCGGGGGGAGGCAATGAGCAGTTCTTC. V is TRBV5-1 and J is TRBJ2-1; 9 nucleotides align to TRBD2. The CDR3 loop spans 15 amino acids. Germline values: CDR1 SGHRS, CDR2 YFSETQ. Trimming removed 0 bases from V and 6 bases from J; junction bases left unmatched: 4.